These T cell receptor beta chains were read from a single sample in a study of T cell responses to AZD1222 COVID-19 vaccine. The method was immunoSEQ multiplex PCR; TCRdb's version includes in-frame clones alone and lacks a portion of them. The sample lists about 180,000 clones; over 75% were seen once. The source was peripheral blood, collected on day 0 of AZD1222 vaccination. These receptor sequences come from an adult in good health. The CDR3 runs from the conserved cysteine through the conserved F or W. The D gene is left open where the match is weak. Rows may omit the clone size; those that give it use once, few, many or a size class.

V	D	J	size	DNA	CDR3
TRBV11-2	.	TRBJ2-1	.	TGTGCCAGCAGCTTAGGGGCCTACAATGAGCAGTTCTTC	CASSLGAYNEQFF
TRBV7-2	.	TRBJ2-6	.	TGTGCCAGCAGCTTAGCGGGTCAGGGAGGCGCGGGGGGGGCCAACGTCCTGACTTTC	CASSLAGQGGAGGANVLTF
TRBV7-2	TRBD1	TRBJ2-7	.	TGTGCCAGCAGCTTAGGACAGGGGAGCGCCTACGAGCAGTACTTC	CASSLGQGSAYEQYF
TRBV30	.	TRBJ1-5	.	TGTGCCTGTCAACAGGGAAACCAGCCCCAGCATTTT	CACQQGNQPQHF
TRBV5-4	TRBD1	TRBJ2-2	.	TGTGCCAGCAGCGTTCCGGGACAGGGGGCCGGGGAGCTGTTTTTT	CASSVPGQGAGELFF
TRBV29-1	.	TRBJ1-1	.	TGCAGCGCTGGGTGGGAGGGCCGTGCTGAAGCTTTCTTT	CSAGWEGRAEAFF
TRBV29-1	TRBD1	TRBJ1-6	once	TGCAGCGTTATGGGTTCGGGACAGTTTCAAAGGTCCTATAATTCACCCCTCCACTTT	CSVMGSGQFQRSYNSPLHF
TRBV5-6	TRBD1	TRBJ1-2	.	TGTGCCAGCAGCGTGACAGGGGCAGGCTATGGCTACACCTTC	CASSVTGAGYGYTF
TRBV9	TRBD1	TRBJ1-1	.	TGTGCCAGCAGCGTAGCTACGGGGACAGGGGTGGGCACTGAAGCTTTCTTT	CASSVATGTGVGTEAFF
TRBV12-3/TRBV12-4	TRBD1	TRBJ1-5	.	TGTGCCAGCAGTATCGACAGGGATCAGCCCCAGCATTTT	CASSIDRDQPQHF
TRBV7-2	.	TRBJ2-5	.	TGTGCCAGCAGCTTAGATTCCAGCTGGGAGACCCAGTACTTC	CASSLDSSWETQYF
TRBV7-8	TRBD2	TRBJ2-7	.	TGTGCCAGCAGCTTAGGAGGTGGACCGGGACTAGCGGGGGTCAGGGAGCAGTACTTC	CASSLGGGPGLAGVREQYF
TRBV2	TRBD1	TRBJ1-2	.	TGTGCCAGCAGTCCCGGGACAGGGATCGGTAACTATGGCTACACCTTC	CASSPGTGIGNYGYTF
TRBV21-1	.	TRBJ1-4	few	TGTGCCAGCAGCAAAGTGGGGCCGTCTAATGAAAAACTGTTTTTT	CASSKVGPSNEKLFF
TRBV7-9	.	TRBJ2-7	.	TGTGCCTCTGGGGGGTCCTCCTACGAGCAGTACTTC	CASGGSSYEQYF
TRBV4-3	.	TRBJ2-1	.	TGCGCCAGCAGCCAAGAAGGGGGCGGGGGGCCTTACAATGAGCAGTTCTTC	CASSQEGGGGPYNEQFF
TRBV15	.	TRBJ2-5	.	TGTGCCACCAGCAGAGCTCTGACCCCGGTCGAGACCCAGTACTTC	CATSRALTPVETQYF
TRBV20-1	.	TRBJ2-1	.	TGCAGTGCTAGTCGCCCGCGGGGTGGCTACAATGAGCAGTTCTTC	CSASRPRGGYNEQFF
TRBV7-2	TRBD2	TRBJ2-1	.	TGTGCCAGCAGCTATTCGGGGACTAGCAACTACAATGAGCAGTTCTTC	CASSYSGTSNYNEQFF
TRBV4-3	.	TRBJ2-3	once	TGCGCCAGCAGCCAAACTCAGAAGGGTACGCAGTATTTT	CASSQTQKGTQYF
TRBV5-1	.	TRBJ1-4	once	TGCGCCAGCACCTTAGGGGGGATAGATGAAAAACTGTTTTTT	CASTLGGIDEKLFF
TRBV5-6	.	TRBJ1-3	.	TGTGCCAGCAGCCCGGGGTTGGGGAGAAACACCATATATTTT	CASSPGLGRNTIYF
TRBV7-2	TRBD1	TRBJ2-5	.	TGTGCCAGCACCTTTCAGACAGGGACCCCTCCCCAGTACTTC	CASTFQTGTPPQYF
TRBV7-9	TRBD2	TRBJ2-7	medium-sized	TGTGCCAGCAGCTCGGACGGGGGGGACTACGAGCAGTACTTC	CASSSDGGDYEQYF
TRBV7-8	.	TRBJ2-7	.	TGTGCCAGCAGCTTATCATACTCAGACGGCTACGAGCAGTACTTC	CASSLSYSDGYEQYF
TRBV2	.	TRBJ2-2	.	TGTGCCAGCAGGGACCTGAGGGGGTCCGGGGAGCTGTTTTTT	CASRDLRGSGELFF
TRBV6-1	.	TRBJ1-6	.	TGTGCCAGCAGTGAAGCCGGAGTTTCGGGGAATTCACCCCTCCACTTT	CASSEAGVSGNSPLHF
TRBV5-5	.	TRBJ2-2	.	TGTGCCAGCAGCCTGGAGGGGGTCACCGGGGAGCTGTTTTTT	CASSLEGVTGELFF
TRBV5-8	.	TRBJ2-7	.	TGTGCCAGCAGCCCAGGGGAGCACCTACTTCTCTACGAGCAGTACTTC	CASSPGEHLLLYEQYF